One and the same sample provided the 18 T cell receptor beta chains below, sequenced in a study of cytotoxic CD8 clonotypes in ibrutinib-treated CLL (dated by TCRdb to about 2021). The time point label corresponds to: 20 to 30 months on ibrutinib. Libraries were constructed by the immunoSEQ multiplex PCR assay. This is the immuneACCESS table as TCRdb keeps it, with only in-frame sequences that have V and J called. A part of the clones is gone; compared with another copy, unresolved V genes explain less than half, and the rest is unexplained. In this sample the table shows roughly 250,000 clones, 70% of which occur a single time. Together, the top ten hold roughly 15% of the sample. The source material was PBMCs, sampled after 24 months of ibrutinib treatment. Every receptor here comes from a human donor with chronic lymphocytic leukemia.

The rearrangement uses TRBV6-5 and TRBJ2-7, with 9 bases lining up with TRBD1. Trimming at V came to 5 bases and at J to 5 bases, leaving 7 bases not matched to a gene. The CDR3 totals 14 residues. CDR1 is MNHEY, CDR2 SVGAGI, per germline. CDR3 in amino acids: CASSHRGRNHEQYF. The CDR3 coding sequence is TGTGCCAGCAGTCACAGGGGGCGTAACCACGAGCAGTACTTC.

The chain employs TRBV28 and TRBJ1-5; weak D call: TRBD1 (5 bases). Germline CDR1 reads MDHEN; CDR2 reads SYDVKM. CDR3 length: 14 amino acids. Trimming removed 2 bases at V and 7 bases at J, with 12 bases between. In DNA, the CDR3 is TGTGCCAGCAGTTTACTCGTTGGGGACCAGCCCCAGCATTTT. This gives the protein CASSLLVGDQPQHF.

This clone has just a few counts. The chain carries TRBV27 and TRBJ2-1; 14 bases fit TRBD2. V shed 5 bases, J shed 9 bases, and the junction held 12 bases outside the gene matches. Looked up from germline, CDR1 is MNHEY and CDR2 is SMNVEV (reference sequence). This CDR3 has 17 amino acids. For the CDR3, the DNA is TGTGCCAGCAGTCTGATGCCGGGACTAGCGGGAGTGGGTGAGCAGTTCTTC. It encodes CASSLMPGLAGVGEQFF.

The CDR3 protein is CAINGASDNEQFF. CDR3 sequence (DNA): TGTGCCATCAATGGGGCTTCAGACAATGAGCAGTTCTTC. The rearrangement joins TRBV10-3 to TRBJ2-1, with D possibly TRBD1 on 5 matching bases. The CDR3 sequence is 13 residues long. V dropped 7 bases and J dropped 5 bases, with 12 bases sitting between them. Germline V lookup: CDR1 ENHRY, CDR2 SYGVKD.

This chain links TRBV6-1 with TRBJ1-6; D ambiguous. Per germline, CDR1 MNHNS and CDR2 SASEGT. The CDR3 length is 16 residues. Trimming cost V 5 bases and J 10 bases, with 21 bases left between them. Written as DNA, the CDR3 is TGTGCCAGCAGTAAAGACCGACGGAAGCTTTCCTCACCCCTCCACTTT. This sequence encodes CASSKDRRKLSSPLHF.

The chain employs TRBV2 and TRBJ1-2; no clear D gene. Germline lookup yields CDR1 SNHLY and CDR2 FYNNEI. Trimming removed 3 bases at V and 4 bases at J, with 9 bases between. The CDR3 totals 13 residues. For the CDR3, the DNA is TGTGCCAGCAGTGAGAGGGTCGGCTATGGCTACACCTTC. Encoded protein: CASSERVGYGYTF.

J is TRBJ2-7 and V is TRBV28, with unresolved D. Germline CDR1 reads MDHEN; CDR2 reads SYDVKM. There are 11 residues in the CDR3. Between the trimmed V and J ends, which lost 4 bases and 12 bases, there was a span of 13 bases. Here the CDR3 reads CASSSPVVWYF. The DNA of the CDR3 is TGTGCCAGCAGTTCCCCAGTAGTGTGGTACTTC.

This clone was seen a few times. The DNA of the CDR3 is TGTGCCACCAGCAGAGGAGGAACAGTAAGCACAGATACGCAGTATTTT. Amino acids: CATSRGGTVSTDTQYF. The chain employs TRBV15 and TRBJ2-3; D remains unclear. The CDR3 is made up of 16 amino acids. Germline V gene lookup returns CDR1 LNHNV and CDR2 YYDKDF (reference sequence). The V and J ends lost 1 base and 0 bases respectively, with 11 bases between them.

The chain links TRBV7-9 to TRBJ1-1, with TRBD1 identical over 7 bases. V dropped 2 bases and J dropped 8; count of bases not matched to a gene: 11. The CDR3 contains 15 residues. CDR1 SEHNR and CDR2 FQNEAQ come from the germline V gene (reference sequence). CDR3 in DNA: TGTGCCAGCAGCTTAATTGGGACACAGGGGCCCGAAGCTTTCTTT. This codes for CASSLIGTQGPEAFF.

V gene TRBV5-1 combines with J gene TRBJ2-2; no clear D gene. CDR1 and CDR2 (germline): SGHRS, YFSETQ. V lost 4 bases and J lost 4, with 14 bases in between. The CDR3 has 15 amino acids. CDR3 residues: CASSPRTQITGELFF. In DNA, the CDR3 is TGCGCCAGCAGCCCGAGGACCCAGATCACCGGGGAGCTGTTTTTT.

V is TRBV7-2 and J is TRBJ2-1, with D tentatively TRBD2 (5 bases). This CDR3 spans 16 amino acids. Deletions cut 5 bases from V and 0 bases from J, with 14 bases between. Germline CDR1 and CDR2: SGHTA and FQGNSA. The CDR3 coding sequence is TGTGCCAGCAGCCTCGAGGGTTCGAGCTCCTACAATGAGCAGTTCTTC. Its protein is CASSLEGSSSYNEQFF.

This clone was observed at least ten times. This rearrangement joins TRBV4-2 to TRBJ2-7, with 11 bases that match TRBD2. Germline V gives CDR1 LGHNA, CDR2 YNFKEQ. The trim removed 1 base at V and 2 bases at J, leaving 7 bases unmatched. This CDR3 contains 17 residues. The CDR3 DNA sequence: TGTGCCAGCAGCCAAGGGACTAGCGGGCCGTTAACCTACGAGCAGTACTTC. Its protein is CASSQGTSGPLTYEQYF.

The chain links TRBV27 to TRBJ2-7; 7 bases fit TRBD2. The ends lost 7 bases at V and 0 bases at J; junction bases unmatched: 9. This CDR3 comprises 15 residues. Looked up from germline, CDR1 is MNHEY and CDR2 is SMNVEV (reference sequence). The CDR3 here is CASKERGFFSYEQYF. In nucleotides, the CDR3 is TGTGCCAGCAAGGAGCGGGGATTCTTCTCCTACGAGCAGTACTTC.

This clone was detected only a few times. The V call is TRBV10-3, the J call TRBJ2-7; maybe TRBD1 (6 bases). The CDR3 contains 14 residues. Germline V gives CDR1 ENHRY, CDR2 SYGVKD. V lost 3 bases and J 6 bases, leaving 15 bases between the germline ends. CDR3 in DNA: TGTGCCATCAGTGAATTTTCAGGGGCCCCCGAGCAGTACTTC. Residues: CAISEFSGAPEQYF.

The V call is TRBV6-5, the J call TRBJ2-1, with D uncertain. Germline loops: CDR1 MNHEY, CDR2 SVGAGI. V gave up 7 bases and J gave up 0 bases, with 10 bases separating them. The CDR3 sequence is 14 residues long. CDR3 nucleotide sequence: TGTGCCAGCACCGTGAGCAGCTCCTACAATGAGCAGTTCTTC. Its translation is CASTVSSSYNEQFF.

This clone was seen a few times. CDR3 sequence reads: CASSEGSTDTQYF. DNA for the CDR3: TGTGCCAGCAGTGAAGGGAGTACAGATACGCAGTATTTT. The chain recombines TRBV25-1 with TRBJ2-3; tentatively, D is TRBD2 (5 bases). CDR3 length: 13 residues. Germline V lookup: CDR1 MGHDK, CDR2 SYGVNS. With 2 bases removed from V and 3 bases from J, the gap between germline ends came to 6 bases.

This clone has more than one count but fewer than ten. This chain uses TRBV11-3 with TRBJ2-7; the match to TRBD2 covers 8 bases. The CDR3 totals 14 residues. Germline V gives CDR1 SGHNT, CDR2 YENEEA. Germline trimming cut 5 bases from V and 6 bases from J; bases unmatched to any gene: 9. The CDR3 DNA follows: TGTGCCAGCAGCCTTAGGGGACTAGGGGGCGAGCAGTACTTC. Residues: CASSLRGLGGEQYF.

The chain combines TRBV19 with TRBJ2-3, with D possibly TRBD1 on 6 matching bases. The CDR3 is made up of 13 amino acids. Germline-derived CDR1 and CDR2 are LNHDA and SQIVND (reference sequence). Deletions cut 6 bases from V and 4 bases from J, with 11 bases between. The CDR3 nucleotides read TGTGCCAGTAGGGGTACAGGGTCAGATACGCAGTATTTT. Its protein product is CASRGTGSDTQYF.